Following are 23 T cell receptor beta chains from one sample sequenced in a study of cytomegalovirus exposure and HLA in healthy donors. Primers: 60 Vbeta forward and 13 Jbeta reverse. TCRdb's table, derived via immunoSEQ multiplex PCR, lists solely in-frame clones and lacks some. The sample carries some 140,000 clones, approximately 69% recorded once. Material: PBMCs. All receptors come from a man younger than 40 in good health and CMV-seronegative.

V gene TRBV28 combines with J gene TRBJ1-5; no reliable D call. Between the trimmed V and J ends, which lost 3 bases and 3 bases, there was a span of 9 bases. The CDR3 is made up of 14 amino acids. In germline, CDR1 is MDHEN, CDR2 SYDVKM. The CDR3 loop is CASSLAGFNQPQHF. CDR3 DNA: TGTGCCAGCAGTTTGGCAGGTTTCAATCAGCCCCAGCATTTT.

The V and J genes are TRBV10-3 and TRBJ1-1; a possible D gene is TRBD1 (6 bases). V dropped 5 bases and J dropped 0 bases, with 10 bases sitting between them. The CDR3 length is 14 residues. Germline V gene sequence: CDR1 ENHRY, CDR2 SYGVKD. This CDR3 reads CAISKGGVNTEAFF. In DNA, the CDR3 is TGTGCCATCAGTAAGGGGGGGGTGAACACTGAAGCTTTCTTT.

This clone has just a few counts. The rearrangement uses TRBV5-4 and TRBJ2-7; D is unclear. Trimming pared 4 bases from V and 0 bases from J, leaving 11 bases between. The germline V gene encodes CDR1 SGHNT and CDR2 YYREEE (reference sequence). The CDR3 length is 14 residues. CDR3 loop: CASSLASGSYEQYF. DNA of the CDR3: TGTGCCAGCAGCCTGGCATCGGGCTCCTACGAGCAGTACTTC.

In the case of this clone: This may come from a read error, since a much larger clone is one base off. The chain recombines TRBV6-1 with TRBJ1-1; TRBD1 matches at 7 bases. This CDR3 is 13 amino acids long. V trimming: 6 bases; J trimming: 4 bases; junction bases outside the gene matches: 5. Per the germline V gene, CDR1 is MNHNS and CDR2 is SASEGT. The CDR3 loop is CASSLDRSTEAFF. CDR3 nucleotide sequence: TGTGCCAGCAGCCTGGACAGGAGCACTGAAGCTTTCTTT.

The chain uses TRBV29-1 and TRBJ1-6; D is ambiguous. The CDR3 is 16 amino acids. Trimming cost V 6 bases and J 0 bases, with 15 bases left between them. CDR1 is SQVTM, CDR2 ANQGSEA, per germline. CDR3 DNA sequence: TGCAGCGTCCCCAAACGGGATTTCTCCTATAATTCACCCCTCCACTTT. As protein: CSVPKRDFSYNSPLHF.

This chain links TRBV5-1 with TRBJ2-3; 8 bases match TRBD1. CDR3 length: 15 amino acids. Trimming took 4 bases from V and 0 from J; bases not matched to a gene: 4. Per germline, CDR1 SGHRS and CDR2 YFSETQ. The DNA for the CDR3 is TGCGCCAGCAGCCCGGGACAGGCGAGCACAGATACGCAGTATTTT. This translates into CASSPGQASTDTQYF.

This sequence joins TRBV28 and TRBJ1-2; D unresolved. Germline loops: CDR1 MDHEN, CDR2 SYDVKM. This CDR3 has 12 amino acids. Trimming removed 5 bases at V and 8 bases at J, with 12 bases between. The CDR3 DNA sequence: TGTGCCAGCAGTCTCCAGGCGCGAGGCTACACCTTC. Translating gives CASSLQARGYTF.

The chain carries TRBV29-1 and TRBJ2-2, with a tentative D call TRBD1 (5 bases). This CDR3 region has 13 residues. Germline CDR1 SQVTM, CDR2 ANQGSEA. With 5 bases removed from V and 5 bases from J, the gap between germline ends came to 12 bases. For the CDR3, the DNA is TGCAGCGTTACCTCGACAGCTACCGGGGAGCTGTTTTTT. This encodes CSVTSTATGELFF.

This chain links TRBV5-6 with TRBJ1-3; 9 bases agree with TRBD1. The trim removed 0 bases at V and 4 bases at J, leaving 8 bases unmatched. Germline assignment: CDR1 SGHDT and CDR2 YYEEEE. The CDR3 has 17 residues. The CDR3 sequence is CASSLVGQGISGNTIYF. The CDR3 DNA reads TGTGCCAGCAGCTTGGTAGGACAGGGGATCTCCGGAAACACCATATATTTT.

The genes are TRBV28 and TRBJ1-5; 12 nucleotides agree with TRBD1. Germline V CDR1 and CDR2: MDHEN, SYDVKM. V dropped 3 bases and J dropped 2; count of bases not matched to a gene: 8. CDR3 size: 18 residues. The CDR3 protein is CASSFKGQGAWGNQPQHF. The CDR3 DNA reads TGTGCCAGCAGTTTTAAGGGACAGGGGGCTTGGGGCAATCAGCCCCAGCATTTT.

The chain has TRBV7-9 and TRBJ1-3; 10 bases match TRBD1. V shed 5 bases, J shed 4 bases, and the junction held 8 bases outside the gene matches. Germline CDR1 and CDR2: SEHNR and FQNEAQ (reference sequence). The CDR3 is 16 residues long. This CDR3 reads CASSLLTGGEGNTIYF. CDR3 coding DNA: TGTGCCAGCAGCCTCCTGACAGGGGGCGAGGGAAACACCATATATTTT.

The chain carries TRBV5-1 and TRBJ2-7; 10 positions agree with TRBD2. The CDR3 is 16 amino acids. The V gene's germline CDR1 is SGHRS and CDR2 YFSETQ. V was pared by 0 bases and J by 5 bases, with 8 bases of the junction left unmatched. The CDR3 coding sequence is TGCGCCAGCAGCTTGGCCCACACTAGCGGGGTCCACGAGCAGTACTTC. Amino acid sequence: CASSLAHTSGVHEQYF.

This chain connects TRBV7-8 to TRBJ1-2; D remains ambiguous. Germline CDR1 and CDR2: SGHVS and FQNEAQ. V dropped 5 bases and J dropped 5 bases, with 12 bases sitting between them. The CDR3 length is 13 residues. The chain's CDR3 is CASSQRAGYGYTF. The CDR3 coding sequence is TGTGCCAGCAGCCAGCGGGCCGGATATGGCTACACCTTC.

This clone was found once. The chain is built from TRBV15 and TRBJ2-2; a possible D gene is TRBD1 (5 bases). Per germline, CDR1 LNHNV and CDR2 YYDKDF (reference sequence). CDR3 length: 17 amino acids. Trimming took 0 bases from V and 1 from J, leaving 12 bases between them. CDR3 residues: CATSRDRLTGNTGELFF. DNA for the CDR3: TGTGCCACCAGCAGAGACCGTCTAACAGGGAACACCGGGGAGCTGTTTTTT.

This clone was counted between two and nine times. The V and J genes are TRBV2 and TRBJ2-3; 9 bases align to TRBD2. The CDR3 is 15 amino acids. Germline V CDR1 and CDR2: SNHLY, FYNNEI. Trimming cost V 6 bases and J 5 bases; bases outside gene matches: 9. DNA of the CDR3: TGTGCCAGCAGGGCATTAGCGGGGGTTAGAGATACGCAGTATTTT. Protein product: CASRALAGVRDTQYF.

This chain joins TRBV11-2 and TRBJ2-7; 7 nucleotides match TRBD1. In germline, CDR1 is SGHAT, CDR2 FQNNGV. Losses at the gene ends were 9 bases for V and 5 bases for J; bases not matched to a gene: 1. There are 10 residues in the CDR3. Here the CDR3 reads CASTGDEQYF. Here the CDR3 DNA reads TGTGCCAGTACAGGGGACGAGCAGTACTTC.

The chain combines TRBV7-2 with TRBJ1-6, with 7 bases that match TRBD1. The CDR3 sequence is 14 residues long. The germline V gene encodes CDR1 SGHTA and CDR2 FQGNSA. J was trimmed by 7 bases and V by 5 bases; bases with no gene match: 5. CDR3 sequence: CASSLQGINSPLHF. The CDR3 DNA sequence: TGTGCCAGCAGCCTACAGGGGATCAATTCACCCCTCCACTTT.

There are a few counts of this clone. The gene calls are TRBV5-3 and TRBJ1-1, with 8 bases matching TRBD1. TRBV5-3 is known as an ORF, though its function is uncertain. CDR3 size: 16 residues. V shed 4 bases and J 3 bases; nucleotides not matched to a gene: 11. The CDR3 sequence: CARSPQTGGCDTEAFF. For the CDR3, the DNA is TGTGCCAGAAGCCCACAAACAGGGGGATGTGACACTGAAGCTTTCTTT.

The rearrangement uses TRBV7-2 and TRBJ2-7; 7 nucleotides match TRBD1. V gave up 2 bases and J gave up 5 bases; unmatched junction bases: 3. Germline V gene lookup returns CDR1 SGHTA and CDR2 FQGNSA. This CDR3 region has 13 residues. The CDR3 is CASSLTQGNEQYF. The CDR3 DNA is TGTGCCAGCAGCTTAACACAGGGGAACGAGCAGTACTTC.

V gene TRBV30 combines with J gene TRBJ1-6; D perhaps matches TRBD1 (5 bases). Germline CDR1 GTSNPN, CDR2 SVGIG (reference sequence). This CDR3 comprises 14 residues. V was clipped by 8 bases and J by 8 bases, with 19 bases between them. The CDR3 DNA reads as TGTGCCCGACCCTTCGACAGACAACATTCACCCCTCCACTTT. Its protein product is CARPFDRQHSPLHF.

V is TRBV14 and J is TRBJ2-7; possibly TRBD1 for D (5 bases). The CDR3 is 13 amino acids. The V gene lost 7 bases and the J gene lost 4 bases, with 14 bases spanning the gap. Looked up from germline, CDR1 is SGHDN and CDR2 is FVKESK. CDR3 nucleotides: TGTGCCAGCATATTGAGACAGAAATACGAGCAGTACTTC. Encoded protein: CASILRQKYEQYF.

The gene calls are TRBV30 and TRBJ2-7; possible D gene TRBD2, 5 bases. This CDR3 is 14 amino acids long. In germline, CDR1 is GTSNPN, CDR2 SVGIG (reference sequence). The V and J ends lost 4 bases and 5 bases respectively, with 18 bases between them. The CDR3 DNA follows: TGTGCCTGGATAGACCCGGGCCAGAGGGACGAGCAGTACTTC. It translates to CAWIDPGQRDEQYF. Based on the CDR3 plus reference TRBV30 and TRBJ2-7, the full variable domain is SQTIHQWPATLVQPVGSPLSLECTVEGTSNPNLYWYRQAAGRGLQLLFYSVGIGQISSEVPQNLSASRPQDRQFILSSKKLLLSDSGFYLCAWIDPGQRDEQYFGPGTRLTVT.

The CDR3 reads CASRAIYEQYF. The DNA of the CDR3 is TGTGCCAGCAGAGCAATATACGAGCAGTACTTC. The chain combines TRBV6-4 with TRBJ2-7; D not certain. The V gene's germline CDR1 is MRHNA and CDR2 SNTAGT. This CDR3 comprises 11 residues. V was trimmed by 6 bases and J by 4 bases, leaving 7 bases between them.